These T cell receptor beta chains were read from a single sample in a study of blood T cell repertoires in COVID-19. Generated by immunoSEQ multiplex PCR, the TCRdb table keeps only in-frame clones and is missing some. The table includes roughly 250,000 clones, approximately 80% detected once. Sequenced input: peripheral blood. These receptors came from a human donor in a cohort sampled during active COVID-19. The conserved cysteine and the conserved F or W are not part of the CDR3 here. Rows give clone size only sometimes, using once, few, many, or a class for an expanded clone.

j_call clone_size v_call cdr3_aa
TRBJ2-7 few TRBV5-1 ASSSNNGAHEQY
TRBJ2-1 . TRBV7-2 ASSFPGNNEQF
TRBJ1-5 . TRBV19 ASSLQGGVNQPQH
TRBJ2-1 . TRBV28 ATSPLGSSYNEQF
TRBJ2-1 . TRBV3-1/TRBV3-2 ASSLLAQQGNYNEQF
TRBJ1-1 . TRBV6-5 ASSYERVVGTEAF
TRBJ2-5 . TRBV19 ASSMLAGKETQY
TRBJ1-3 . TRBV28 ASSLKRGNTIY
TRBJ1-2 once TRBV5-4 ASSLDLKQLYGYT
TRBJ2-2 . TRBV5-1 ASSSQLGELF
TRBJ2-1 . TRBV14 ASSQDSGDYNEQF
TRBJ2-7 . TRBV6-5 ASVAAVGKEQY
TRBJ1-6 . TRBV5-1 ASSTGTIRNSPLH
TRBJ2-7 . TRBV7-9 ASSLLGTGAYEQY
TRBJ2-5 . TRBV24-1 ATSDSGTGGETQY
TRBJ1-2 few TRBV5-1 ASSLSGRDGYT
TRBJ1-5 . TRBV2 ASSERLNQPQH
TRBJ2-7 few TRBV5-1 ASTPEGHSYEQY